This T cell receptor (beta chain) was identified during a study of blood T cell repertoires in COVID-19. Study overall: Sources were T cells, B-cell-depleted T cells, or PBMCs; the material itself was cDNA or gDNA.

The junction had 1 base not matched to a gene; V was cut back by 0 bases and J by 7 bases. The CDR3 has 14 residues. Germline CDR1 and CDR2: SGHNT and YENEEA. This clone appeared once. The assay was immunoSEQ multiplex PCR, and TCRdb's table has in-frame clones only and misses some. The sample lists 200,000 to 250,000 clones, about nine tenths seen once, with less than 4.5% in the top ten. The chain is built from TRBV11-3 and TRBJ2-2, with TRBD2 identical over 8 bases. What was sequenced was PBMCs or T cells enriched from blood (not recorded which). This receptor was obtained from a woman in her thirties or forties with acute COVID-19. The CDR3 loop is CASSLDGTSGELFF. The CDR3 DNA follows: TGTGCCAGCAGCTTAGATGGGACTAGCGGGGAGCTGTTTTTT.